These 13 T cell receptor beta chains were sequenced from one sample in a study of glioma-infiltrating T cells. Amplification of TCR alpha and beta CDR3 regions from RNA used iRepertoire nested multiplex PCR. TCRdb itself ran the multiplex PCR reads through MiXCR, one entry per CDR3 protein. The data hold approximately 90,000 distinct CDR3 sequences, with less than 30% observed a single time. Material: glioma tissue, nonneoplastic brain tissue, or PBMCs (not recorded which). These receptors were obtained from a human donor with low-grade glioma or glioblastoma, undergoing nonglioma brain surgery, or in good health (not recorded which).

Of note for this clonotype: This may be a read error, as it is one base from a much larger clone. This chain uses TRBV19 with TRBJ2-1; 7 bases line up with TRBD2. CDR3 length: 15 amino acids. Per the germline V gene, CDR1 is LNHDA and CDR2 is SQIVND (reference sequence). In DNA, the CDR3 is TGTGCCAGTAGTAGCGGGAGCCCCATTCTCGATGAGCAGCTCTTC. Protein: CASSSGSPILDEQLF. Full variable domain (missing parts from reference TRBV19 and TRBJ2-1): DGGITQSPKYLFRKEGQNVTLSCEQNLNHDAMYWYRQDPGQGLRLIYYSQIVNDFQKGDIAEGYSVSREKKESFPLTVTSAQKNPTAFYLCASSSGSPILDEQLFGPGTRLTVL.

The chain recombines TRBV19 with TRBJ2-3, with D perhaps TRBD1 (5 bases). This CDR3 comprises 14 residues. The ends were cut back, 9 bases at V and 5 bases at J, with 18 bases in the middle. From germline, CDR1 is LNHDA and CDR2 SQIVND (reference sequence). The CDR3 sequence is CASSTVGLRDTQYF. The CDR3 DNA reads as TGTGCCAGCTCGACAGTGGGGTTGCGAGATACGCAGTATTTT.

A note on this clonotype: Relative to the germline gene, one junction end is altered; a read error may explain this. The chain carries TRBV6-9 and TRBJ1-1, with 7 bases identical to TRBD1. The V gene's germline CDR1 is MNHGY and CDR2 SVAAGI. The CDR3 covers 19 residues. The CDR3: CASSSKPGQQRYLNTEALF. The CDR3 coding sequence is TGTGCCAGCAGTTCCAAGCCGGGACAGCAAAGATATCTGAACACTGAAGCTTTATTT.

This clonotype has ten or more counts. The V and J genes are TRBV15 and TRBJ1-5, with no clear D. The CDR3 loop spans 13 amino acids. CDR1 and CDR2 from the germline V gene are LNHNV and YYDKDF (reference sequence). V shed 3 bases and J shed 4 bases, with 7 bases lying between them. In DNA, the CDR3 is TGTGCCACCAGCAGTAACTGGAATCAGCCCCAGCATTTT. Translating it yields CATSSNWNQPQHF.

The sample holds many counts of this clonotype. The V call is TRBV29-1, the J call TRBJ2-7; 11 nucleotides line up with TRBD1. This CDR3 contains 15 residues. The V and J ends lost 7 bases and 7 bases, in that order; junction bases with no gene match: 15. Germline V gives CDR1 SQVTM, CDR2 ANQGSEA. CDR3 nucleotides: TGCAGCGCTCGGAAAGGGACAGGGGGGCCTAGAGAGCAGTACTTC. It yields the protein CSARKGTGGPREQYF.

This clonotype was counted once. The chain carries TRBV29-1 and TRBJ2-2, with D perhaps matching TRBD1 (5 bases). This CDR3 is built from 15 residues. The V and J ends lost 4 bases and 4 bases respectively, with 16 bases between them. The germline CDR1 and CDR2 sequences are SQVTM and ANQGSEA. Here the CDR3 DNA reads TGCAGCGTTGGGCGGCAGGGTGGAATCACCGGGGAGCTGTTTTTT. Its protein is CSVGRQGGITGELFF.

This rearrangement joins TRBV19 to TRBJ2-5; 8 bases fit TRBD1. The germline CDR1 and CDR2 sequences are LNHDA and SQIVND (reference sequence). With 2 bases clipped from V and 1 base from J, the junction kept 3 bases outside the gene matches. This CDR3 has 15 residues. CDR3 loop: CASSILTGGQETQYF. The DNA of the CDR3 is TGTGCCAGTAGTATACTTACAGGGGGCCAAGAGACCCAGTACTTC.

J is TRBJ2-7 and V is TRBV29-1; TRBD1 matches at 9 bases. This CDR3 comprises 13 residues. CDR1 SQVTM and CDR2 ANQGSEA come from the germline V gene. V trimming: 5 bases; J trimming: 5 bases; junction bases outside the gene matches: 7. The DNA of the CDR3 is TGCAGCGTTACGGGACAGGGTTTTAACGAGCAGTACTTC. It yields the protein CSVTGQGFNEQYF.

This clonotype was seen ten or more times. The chain combines TRBV2 with TRBJ2-5; 8 bases match TRBD2. The ends lost 8 bases at V and 2 bases at J; junction bases unmatched: 4. The CDR3 extends over 13 amino acids. CDR1 and CDR2 (germline): SNHLY, FYNNEI. In nucleotides, the CDR3 is TGTGCCAGCCCGGGGGGGTGGCAAGAGACCCAGTACTTC. The encoded protein is CASPGGWQETQYF.

The rearrangement links TRBV12-3 or TRBV12-4 to TRBJ1-4; 7 bases are a match to TRBD1. This CDR3 has 14 amino acids. V dropped 4 bases and J dropped 8; count of bases not matched to a gene: 7. The CDR3: CASSSRTGWEKLFF. The CDR3 DNA reads as TGTGCCAGCAGTTCTCGGACAGGTTGGGAAAAACTGTTTTTT.

The sample holds many counts of this clonotype. The V gene is TRBV14, the J gene TRBJ1-1; D gene unclear. Germline CDR1 SGHDN, CDR2 FVKESK. V lost 2 bases and J 0 bases, leaving 4 bases between the germline ends. This CDR3 region has 13 residues. CDR3 DNA sequence: TGTGCCAGCAGCCAAAACATGAACACTGAAGCTTTCTTT. It translates to CASSQNMNTEAFF. The full variable domain, in which reference TRBV14 and TRBJ1-1 provide the parts outside the CDR3, is EAGVTQFPSHSVIEKGQTVTLRCDPISGHDNLYWYRRVMGKEIKFLLHFVKESKQDESGMPNNRFLAERTGGTYSTLKVQPAELEDSGVYFCASSQNMNTEAFFGQGTRLTVV.

This clonotype has a count of ten or more. The V gene is TRBV2, the J gene TRBJ2-7; D is unresolved. This CDR3 spans 10 amino acids. The V gene's germline CDR1 is SNHLY and CDR2 FYNNEI. Trimming took off 5 bases at V and 4 bases at J, with 3 bases between the two ends. CDR3 in DNA: TGTGCCAGCAGTATTTACGAGCAGTACTTC. The encoded protein is CASSIYEQYF.

This clonotype was found many times. The rearrangement uses TRBV2 and TRBJ1-1; D possibly corresponds to TRBD1 (6 bases). The CDR3 extends over 14 amino acids. CDR1 is SNHLY, CDR2 FYNNEI, per germline. Trimming shortened V by 6 bases and J by 1 base, and 12 bases separated the two germline ends. The CDR3: CASRAQGGNTEAFF. CDR3 DNA sequence: TGTGCCAGCAGAGCACAGGGAGGGAACACTGAAGCTTTCTTT. The complete variable domain, with remaining parts taken from reference TRBV2 and TRBJ1-1, reads EPEVTQTPSHQVTQMGQEVILRCVPISNHLYFYWYRQILGQKVEFLVSFYNNEISEKSEIFDDQFSVERPDGSNFTLKIRSTKLEDSAMYFCASRAQGGNTEAFFGQGTRLTVV.